This paragraph covers one T cell receptor (beta chain) sequence. The source of the sample is a study of regulatory T cells in long-lasting Graves disease. Study summary: Antithyroid drugs had been given to newly diagnosed Graves' patients for under 3 months.

Libraries of TCR beta came from iRepertoire HTBI primers plus Arm-PCR of CDR3 regions. Each CDR3 protein is one row after TCRdb ran MiXCR on the multiplex PCR reads. The sample gives approximately 540,000 distinct CDR3 sequences, more than 10% of which show up once; over 7% is in the top ten. As for time point: newly diagnosed GD, antithyroid drugs for less than 3 months. PBMC-derived RNA was used for the TCR library. Germline CDR1 SNHLY, CDR2 FYNNEI. This CDR3 region has 14 residues. Trimming left V 4 bases short and J 1 base short, with 11 bases between. The data also belong to a second study, concerning T cells in Graves' hyperthyroidism and ophthalmopathy. That source adds: Diagnosis rested on symptoms, serum thyroxine and TRAb, thyroid ultrasound, and orbital computed tomography. A model using 13 V-J features told ophthalmopathy apart from stable hyperthyroidism.

This chain uses TRBV2 with TRBJ2-7; D unresolved. This specimen consisted of peripheral blood mononuclear cells (PBMCs), obtained at new diagnosis, from a patient treated with antithyroid drugs. The TCR comes from a woman younger than 45 with Graves disease. For the CDR3, the DNA is TGTGCCAGCAGTGTAGCAGAAGGGTCCTACGAGCAGTACTTC. It encodes CASSVAEGSYEQYF.